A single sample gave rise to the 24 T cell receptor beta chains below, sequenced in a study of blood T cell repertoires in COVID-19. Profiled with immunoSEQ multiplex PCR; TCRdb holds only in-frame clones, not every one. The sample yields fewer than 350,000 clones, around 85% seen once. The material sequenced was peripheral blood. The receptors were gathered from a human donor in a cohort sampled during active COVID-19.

CDR3 DNA: TGTGCCAGCACCGATTCCGGTCTAAATGAAAAACTGTTTTTT. This translates into CASTDSGLNEKLFF. The chain employs TRBV7-9 and TRBJ1-4; D remains ambiguous. Trimming stripped 7 bases from V and 5 bases from J, with 14 bases between. Germline V gene sequence: CDR1 SEHNR, CDR2 FQNEAQ (reference sequence). The CDR3 runs to 14 residues.

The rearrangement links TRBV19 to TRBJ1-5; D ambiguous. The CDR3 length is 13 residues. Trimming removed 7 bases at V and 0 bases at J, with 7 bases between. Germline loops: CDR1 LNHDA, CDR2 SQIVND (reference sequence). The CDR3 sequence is CASTTASNQPQHF. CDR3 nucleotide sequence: TGTGCCAGTACCACAGCTAGCAATCAGCCCCAGCATTTT.

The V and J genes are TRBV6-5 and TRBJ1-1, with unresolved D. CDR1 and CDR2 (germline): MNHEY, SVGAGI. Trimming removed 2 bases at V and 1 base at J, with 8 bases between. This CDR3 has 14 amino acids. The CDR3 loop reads CASSYGSGNTEAFF. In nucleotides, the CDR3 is TGTGCCAGCAGTTACGGGTCAGGGAACACTGAAGCTTTCTTT.

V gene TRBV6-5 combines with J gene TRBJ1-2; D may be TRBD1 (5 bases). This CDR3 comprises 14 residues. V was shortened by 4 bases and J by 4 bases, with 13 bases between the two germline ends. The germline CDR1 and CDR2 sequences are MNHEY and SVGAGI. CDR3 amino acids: CASSFSGFGYGYTF. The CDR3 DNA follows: TGTGCCAGCAGTTTTTCAGGGTTCGGCTATGGCTACACCTTC.

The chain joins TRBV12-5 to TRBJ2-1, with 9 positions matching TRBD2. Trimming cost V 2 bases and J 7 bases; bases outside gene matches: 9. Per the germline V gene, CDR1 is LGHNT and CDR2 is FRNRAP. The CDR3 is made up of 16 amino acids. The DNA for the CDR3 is TGTGCTAGTGGTTTGAAGATACTAGCGGGCTCAAATGAGCAGTTCTTC. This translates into CASGLKILAGSNEQFF.

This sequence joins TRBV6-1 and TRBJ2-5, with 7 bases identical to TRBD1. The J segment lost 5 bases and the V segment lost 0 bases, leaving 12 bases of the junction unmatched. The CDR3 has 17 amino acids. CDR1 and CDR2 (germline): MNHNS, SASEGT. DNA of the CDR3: TGTGCCAGCAGTGAAGCGGGGACAGCCAGGATGAAGGAGACCCAGTACTTC. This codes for CASSEAGTARMKETQYF.

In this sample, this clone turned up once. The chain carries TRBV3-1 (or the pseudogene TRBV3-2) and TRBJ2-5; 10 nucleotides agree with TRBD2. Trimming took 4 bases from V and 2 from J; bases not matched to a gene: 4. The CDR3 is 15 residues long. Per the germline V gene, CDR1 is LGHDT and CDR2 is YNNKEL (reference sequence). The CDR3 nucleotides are TGTGCCAGCAGCCCCGGGACTAGCGTACAAGAGACCCAGTACTTC. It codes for CASSPGTSVQETQYF.

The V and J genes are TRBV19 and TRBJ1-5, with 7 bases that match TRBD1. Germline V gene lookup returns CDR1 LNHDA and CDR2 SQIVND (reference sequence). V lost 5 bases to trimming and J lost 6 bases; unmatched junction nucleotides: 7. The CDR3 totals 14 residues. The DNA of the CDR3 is TGTGCCAGTAGTGCCGCCGACAGGGTTCAGCCCCAGCATTTT. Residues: CASSAADRVQPQHF.

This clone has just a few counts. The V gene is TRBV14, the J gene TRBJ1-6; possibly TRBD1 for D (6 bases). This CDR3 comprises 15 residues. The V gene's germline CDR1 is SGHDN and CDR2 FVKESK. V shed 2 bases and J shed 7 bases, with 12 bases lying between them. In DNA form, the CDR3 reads TGTGCCAGCAGCCAAATGCCAGGGGTGAATTCACCCCTCCACTTT. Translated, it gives CASSQMPGVNSPLHF.

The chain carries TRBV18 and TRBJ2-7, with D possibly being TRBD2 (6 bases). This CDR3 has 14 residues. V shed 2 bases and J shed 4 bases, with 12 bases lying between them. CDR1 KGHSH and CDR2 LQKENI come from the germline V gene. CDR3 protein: CASSPGTEYYEQYF. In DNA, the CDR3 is TGTGCCAGCTCACCAGGGACTGAGTATTACGAGCAGTACTTC.

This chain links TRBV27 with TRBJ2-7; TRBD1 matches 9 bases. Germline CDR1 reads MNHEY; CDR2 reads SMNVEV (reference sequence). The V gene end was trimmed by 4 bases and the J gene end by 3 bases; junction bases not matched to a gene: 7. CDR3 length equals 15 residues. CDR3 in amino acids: CASSSWDRALYEQYF. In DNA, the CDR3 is TGTGCCAGCAGTTCCTGGGACAGGGCACTCTACGAGCAGTACTTC.

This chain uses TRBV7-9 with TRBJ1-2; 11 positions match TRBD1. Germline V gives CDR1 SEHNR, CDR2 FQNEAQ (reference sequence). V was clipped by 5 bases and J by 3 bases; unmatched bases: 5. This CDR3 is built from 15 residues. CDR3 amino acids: CASSPGQGAYYGYTF. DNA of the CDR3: TGTGCCAGCAGCCCCGGACAGGGGGCTTACTATGGCTACACCTTC.

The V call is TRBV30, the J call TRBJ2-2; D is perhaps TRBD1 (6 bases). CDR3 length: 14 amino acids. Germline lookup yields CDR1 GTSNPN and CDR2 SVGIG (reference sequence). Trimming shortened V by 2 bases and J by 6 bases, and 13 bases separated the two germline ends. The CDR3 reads CAWSPGHGPGELFF. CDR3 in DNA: TGTGCCTGGAGTCCGGGACACGGACCCGGGGAGCTGTTTTTT.

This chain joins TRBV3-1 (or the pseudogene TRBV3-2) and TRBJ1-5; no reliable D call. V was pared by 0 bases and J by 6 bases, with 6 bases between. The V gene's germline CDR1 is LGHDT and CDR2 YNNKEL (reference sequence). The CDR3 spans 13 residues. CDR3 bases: TGTGCCAGCAGCCAAGATGTTAGTCAGCCCCAGCATTTT. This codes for CASSQDVSQPQHF.

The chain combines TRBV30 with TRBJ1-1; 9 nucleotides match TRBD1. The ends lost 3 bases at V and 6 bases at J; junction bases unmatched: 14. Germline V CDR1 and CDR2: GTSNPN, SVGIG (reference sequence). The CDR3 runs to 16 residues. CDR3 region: CAWSRQGGRGYAEAFF. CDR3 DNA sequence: TGTGCCTGGAGCCGACAGGGGGGAAGGGGGTACGCTGAAGCTTTCTTT.

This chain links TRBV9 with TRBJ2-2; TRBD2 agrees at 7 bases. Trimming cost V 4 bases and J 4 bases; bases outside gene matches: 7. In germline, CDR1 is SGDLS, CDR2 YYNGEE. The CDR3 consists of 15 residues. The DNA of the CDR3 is TGTGCCAGCAGCTCAACTACGGGGGGCACCGGGGAGCTGTTTTTT. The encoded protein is CASSSTTGGTGELFF.

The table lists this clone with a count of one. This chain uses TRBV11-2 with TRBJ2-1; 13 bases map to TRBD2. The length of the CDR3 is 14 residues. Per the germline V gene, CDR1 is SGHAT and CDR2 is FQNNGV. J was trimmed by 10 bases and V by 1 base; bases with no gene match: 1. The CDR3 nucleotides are TGTGCCAGCAGCTTAGTGACTAGCGGGGGGGAGCAGTTCTTC. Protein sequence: CASSLVTSGGEQFF.

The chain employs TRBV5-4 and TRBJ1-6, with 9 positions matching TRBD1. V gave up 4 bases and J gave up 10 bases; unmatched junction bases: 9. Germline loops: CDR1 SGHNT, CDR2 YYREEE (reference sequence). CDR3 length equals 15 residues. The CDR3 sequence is CASSLPGTGPSPLHF. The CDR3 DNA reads TGTGCCAGCAGCCTCCCCGGGACAGGGCCCTCACCCCTCCACTTT.

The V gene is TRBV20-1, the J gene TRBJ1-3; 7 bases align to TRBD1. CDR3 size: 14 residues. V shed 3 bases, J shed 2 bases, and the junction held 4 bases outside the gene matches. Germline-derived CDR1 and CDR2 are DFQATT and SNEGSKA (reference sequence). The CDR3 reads CSASKGGPGNTIYF. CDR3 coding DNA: TGCAGTGCTAGTAAAGGGGGCCCTGGAAACACCATATATTTT.

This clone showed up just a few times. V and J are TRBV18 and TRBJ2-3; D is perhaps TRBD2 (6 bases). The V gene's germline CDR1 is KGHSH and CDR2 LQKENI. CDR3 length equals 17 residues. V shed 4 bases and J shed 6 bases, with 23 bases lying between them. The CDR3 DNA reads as TGTGCCAGCTCACTATACGACAGCTCGGGACTCGGGGATACGCAGTATTTT. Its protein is CASSLYDSSGLGDTQYF.

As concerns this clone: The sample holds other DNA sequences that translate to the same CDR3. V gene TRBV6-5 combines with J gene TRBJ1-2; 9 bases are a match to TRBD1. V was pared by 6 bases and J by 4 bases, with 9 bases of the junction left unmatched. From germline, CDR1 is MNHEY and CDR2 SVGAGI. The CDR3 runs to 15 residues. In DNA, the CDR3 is TGTGCCAGCAGCCCGGGGACAGGGCTAACCTATGGCTACACCTTC. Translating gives CASSPGTGLTYGYTF.

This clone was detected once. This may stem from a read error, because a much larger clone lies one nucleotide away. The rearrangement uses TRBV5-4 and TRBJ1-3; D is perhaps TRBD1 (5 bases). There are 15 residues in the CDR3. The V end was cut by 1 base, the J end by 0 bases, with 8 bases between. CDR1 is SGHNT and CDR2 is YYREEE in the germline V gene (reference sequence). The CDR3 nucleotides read TGTGCCAGCAGCTTGTCAGGGAACTCTGGAAACACCATATATTTT. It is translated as CASSLSGNSGNTIYF.

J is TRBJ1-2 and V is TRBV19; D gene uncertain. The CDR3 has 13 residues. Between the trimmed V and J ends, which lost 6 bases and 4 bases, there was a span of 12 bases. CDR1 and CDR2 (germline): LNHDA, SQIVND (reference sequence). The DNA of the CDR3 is TGTGCCAGTAGGCCTACAGCAATCTATGGCTACACCTTC. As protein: CASRPTAIYGYTF.

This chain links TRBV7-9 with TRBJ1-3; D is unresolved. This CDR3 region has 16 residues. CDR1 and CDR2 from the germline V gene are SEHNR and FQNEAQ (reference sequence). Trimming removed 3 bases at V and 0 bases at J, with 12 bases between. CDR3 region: CASSFPSTNSGNTIYF. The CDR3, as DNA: TGTGCCAGCAGCTTCCCCAGTACCAACTCTGGAAACACCATATATTTT.